The rows below give T cell receptor beta chains drawn from one sample of a study of tumor-infiltrating lymphocytes in oesophageal squamous cell carcinoma. TCRdb fed the PCR reads into MiXCR, producing one record per CDR3 protein. The data show approximately 20,000 distinct CDR3 sequences, 41% seen once. The sample comprised esophageal tumor tissue. The origin of the receptors is a male donor with esophageal squamous cell carcinoma. Each CDR3 is given with its conserved first and last residue. D genes are given only for firm matches. Clone size appears in some rows only: once, few, many, or a class for an expanded clone.

cdr3_aa	cdr3_nt	v_call	d_call	j_call	clone_size
CASSYGQGGEQYF	TGCGCCAGCAGCTACGGACAGGGAGGGGAGCAGTACTTC	TRBV5-1	-	TRBJ2-7	many
CASSFGGLGTEAFF	TGTGCCAGCAGCTTTGGGGGGCTGGGCACTGAAGCTTTCTTT	TRBV7-2	-	TRBJ1-1	-
CATSDFGTGPQETQYF	TGTGCCACCAGTGATTTTGGGACAGGCCCTCAAGAGACCCAGTACTTC	TRBV24-1	TRBD1	TRBJ2-5	-
CASSLGDRGYQETQYF	TGTGCCAGCAGCTTAGGGGACAGGGGATACCAAGAGACCCAGTACTTC	TRBV7-2	TRBD1	TRBJ2-5	-
CASSLTGTPYYEQYF	TGTGCCAGCAGCTTAACCGGGACACCGTACTACGAGCAGTACTTC	TRBV7-2	-	TRBJ2-7	-
CATSDTGDRGWEQYF	TGTGCCACCAGTGATACCGGAGACAGGGGGTGGGAGCAGTACTTC	TRBV24-1	TRBD1	TRBJ2-7	many
CASSQTGLEFDASTDTQYF	TGCGCCAGCAGCCAAACCGGCCTGGAATTTGATGCTAGCACAGATACGCAGTATTTT	TRBV4-1	-	TRBJ2-3	-
CASSSLASYEQYF	TGTGCCAGCAGCTCCCTAGCGTCCTACGAGCAGTACTTC	TRBV7-8	-	TRBJ2-7	-
CASSSSGGGGHSYNEQFF	TGTGCCAGCAGCTCCTCAGGGGGCGGGGGACACTCCTACAATGAGCAGTTCTTC	TRBV7-6	-	TRBJ2-1	-
CASSYSLGGGTEAFF	TGTGCCAGCAGTTATTCACTGGGGGGAGGGACTGAAGCTTTCTTT	TRBV6-6	-	TRBJ1-1	-
CATRKGARDEQFF	TGTGCCACCAGGAAGGGAGCCAGGGATGAGCAGTTCTTC	TRBV24-1	-	TRBJ2-1	large
CASSPQGDYGYTF	TGTGCCAGTAGTCCCCAGGGGGACTATGGCTACACCTTC	TRBV19	TRBD1	TRBJ1-2	few
CASSIYSGLAEETQYF	TGTGCCAGCAGCATATATTCCGGACTAGCGGAAGAGACCCAGTACTTC	TRBV7-9	TRBD2	TRBJ2-5	few
CAIRDSYEQYF	TGTGCCATCCGGGACAGCTACGAGCAGTACTTC	TRBV10-3	TRBD1	TRBJ2-7	many
CASKRANEKLFF	TGTGCCAGCAAAAGAGCTAATGAAAAACTGTTTTTT	TRBV2	-	TRBJ1-4	-
CASSLAQGNYEQYF	TGTGCCAGCAGCTTAGCCCAGGGAAACTACGAGCAGTACTTC	TRBV7-9	-	TRBJ2-7	many
CASSKGYGTETYYNEQFF	TGTGCCAGCAGCAAGGGGTACGGGACAGAGACATATTACAATGAGCAGTTCTTC	TRBV7-2	TRBD1	TRBJ2-1	few
CASSSGGTPRDTQYF	TGTGCCAGCAGCTCCGGCGGGACCCCCAGGGATACGCAGTATTTT	TRBV7-8	-	TRBJ2-3	once
CASSLGTSGRGPGELFF	TGCGCCAGCAGCTTGGGGACTAGCGGGAGAGGGCCCGGGGAGCTGTTTTTT	TRBV5-1	TRBD2	TRBJ2-2	many
CASSDAPPLHF	TGTGCCAGCAGTGACGCCCCCCCCCTCCACTTC	TRBV6-4	-	TRBJ2-4	-
CASSLGSLTEAFF	TGTGCCAGCAGCTTAGGGTCTCTCACTGAAGCTTTCTTT	TRBV7-2	-	TRBJ1-1	-
CASSPGSVTYEQYF	TGTGCCAGCAGCCCCGGTAGCGTTACCTACGAGCAGTACTTC	TRBV7-6	-	TRBJ2-7	few
CASAFGSSYNEQFF	TGCGCCAGCGCGTTCGGGAGCTCCTACAATGAGCAGTTCTTC	TRBV10-2	-	TRBJ2-1	few
CASSFTDYGDSPLHF	TGTGCCAGCAGCTTTACAGACTATGGGGATTCACCCCTCCACTTT	TRBV7-6	-	TRBJ1-6	-
CATTGGRFNSNQPQHF	TGTGCCACTACAGGGGGCAGGTTTAATAGCAATCAGCCCCAGCATTTT	TRBV10-3	TRBD1	TRBJ1-5	many
CASSPGTSRYNEQFF	TGTGCCAGCTCACCCGGGACTAGCAGGTACAATGAGCAGTTCTTC	TRBV18	TRBD2	TRBJ2-1	many
CASRTALYQETQYF	TGTGCCAGTCGGACAGCCCTGTACCAAGAGACCCAGTACTTC	TRBV27	-	TRBJ2-5	many
CASSLRYLNEQFF	TGTGCCAGCAGCTTACGTTACCTCAATGAGCAGTTCTTC	TRBV7-6	-	TRBJ2-1	once
CASSLTVDGSPLHF	TGTGCCAGCAGTCTTACAGTGGATGGCTCACCCCTCCACTTC	TRBV7-4	-	TRBJ2-4	-
CATSDGQGALGYTF	TGTGCCACCAGTGATGGACAGGGGGCGCTTGGCTACACCTTC	TRBV24-1	TRBD1	TRBJ1-2	-
CASSPTSTQETQYF	TGTGCCAGCAGCCCGACTAGCACCCAAGAGACCCAGTACTTC	TRBV7-2	TRBD2	TRBJ2-5	-
CASSLVGVGQGASGANVLTF	TGTGCCAGCAGCTTAGTCGGCGTGGGACAGGGCGCCTCTGGGGCCAACGTCCTGACTTTC	TRBV11-2	TRBD1	TRBJ2-6	-
CASSFQRGAGGELFF	TGTGCCAGCAGTTTCCAGCGGGGGGCGGGCGGGGAGCTGTTTTTT	TRBV12-3/TRBV12-4	TRBD2	TRBJ2-2	medium-sized
CASSETSGGVYEQFF	TGCGCCAGCTCGGAGACTAGCGGGGGGGTCTATGAGCAGTTCTTC	TRBV5-1	TRBD2	TRBJ2-1	many
CASSYVGRPTNTGELFF	TGTGCCAGCAGTTACGTGGGCAGACCAACGAACACCGGGGAGCTGTTTTTT	TRBV6-2/TRBV6-3	-	TRBJ2-2	-
CARTIDLGNEQFF	TGTGCCAGAACAATAGACTTGGGCAATGAGCAGTTCTTC	TRBV2	-	TRBJ2-1	-
CAIRGTGVGNIQYF	TGTGCCATCAGAGGGACAGGGGTCGGAAACATTCAGTACTTC	TRBV10-3	TRBD1	TRBJ2-4	many
CASSSTGESNIQYF	TGTGCCAGCAGCTCCACAGGGGAGAGTAACATTCAGTACTTC	TRBV11-3	TRBD1	TRBJ2-4	many
CASSLFGGGGEQYF	TGTGCCAGCAGCTTATTCGGGGGAGGCGGCGAGCAGTACTTC	TRBV7-2	-	TRBJ2-7	-
CASSLGGGIYEQYF	TGTGCCAGCAGTTTAGGGGGAGGGATCTACGAGCAGTACTTC	TRBV12-3/TRBV12-4	TRBD2	TRBJ2-7	-
CASSPRWDHEQYF	TGTGCCAGCAGCCCCCGTTGGGATCACGAGCAGTACTTC	TRBV7-2	-	TRBJ2-7	-
CASRTESWDEQYF	TGTGCCAGCAGAACCGAAAGCTGGGATGAGCAGTACTTC	TRBV7-1	-	TRBJ2-5	-
CASSQLAGGSYNEQFF	TGTGCCAGTAGCCAGCTAGCGGGGGGCTCCTACAATGAGCAGTTCTTC	TRBV19	TRBD2	TRBJ2-1	-
CASSQTMGGSQPQHF	TGTGCCAGCAGTCAGACGATGGGCGGATCTCAGCCCCAGCATTTT	TRBV7-8	-	TRBJ1-5	medium-sized
CASSSGTSTDTQYF	TGCGCCAGCAGCTCAGGGACTTCCACAGATACGCAGTATTTT	TRBV5-1	-	TRBJ2-3	many
CASSKTPIGAKNIQYF	TGTGCCAGCAGTAAAACCCCTATCGGGGCCAAAAACATTCAGTACTTC	TRBV28	-	TRBJ2-4	many
CASSVGDKRRIYGANQPQHF	TGTGCCAGCAGCGTAGGGGACAAGAGGAGGATATATGGGGCCAATCAGCCCCAGCATTTT	TRBV9	-	TRBJ1-5	many
CSATIRGQGTSGRAVYNEQYF	TGCAGTGCTACGATCAGGGGGCAAGGGACTAGCGGGAGGGCGGTGTACAATGAGCAGTACTTC	TRBV20-1	TRBD2	TRBJ2-5	few